The TCR beta chain under discussion was sequenced for a study of cytomegalovirus exposure and HLA in healthy donors (dated by TCRdb to about 2017). For the study in its entirety: An earlier analysis of some 550 of the donors reported about 290 Gb of sequence data and roughly 100 million unique TCR beta sequences from some 180 million T cells. Typing coverage differed by locus: A, B, C, DRB1 and DQB1 were typed in about 620-630 donors, DQA1 in about 500, DPA1 in 606, and DPB1 in roughly 470. Roughly 310 gigabases of sequencing data and tens of millions of unique TCR sequences were included in an early release covering 500 to 750 HLA-typed donors. Besides the first cohort of roughly 700 subjects, a separate validation cohort made up of 120 different subjects was used. A few DR-DQ haplotypes were treated as single units for association and clustering because of strong linkage in the cohort. To decide whether each TCR beta V gene segment behaved as functional or pseudogenic, an earlier analysis of some 600 of the donors relied on high-throughput TCR beta sequencing. The T cell repertoires of 700 or so subjects were profiled by immunosequencing and related to cytomegalovirus serostatus. Rather than drawing on any new phenotypic data, the later analysis identified candidate immune exposures from TCR beta sequences and the way those sequences occurred across donors. Every discovery cohort repertoire had been produced on one sequencing platform. The study aimed to test whether signatures of past pathogen exposure could be identified by cataloging public T cell receptors. The genetic ancestry cluster associated with self-reported Caucasian donors included around 76% of the 350 to 500 genotyped donors. In a later analysis, previously published TCR beta repertoires from 666 donors were re-analyzed and high-resolution HLA genotyping was added so that TCR occurrence patterns could be studied. Donor age, sex, ethnicity and CMV serostatus were compiled together with the repertoire data. HLA typing covered class I and class II loci at four-digit resolution. Across some 400 genotyped donors of the cohort, an average of 235,054 unique TCR beta nucleotide sequences per donor were sequenced, and roughly 20% of those sequences were non-productive. Genome-wide SNP genotypes for about 60% of the roughly 700 donors were used in a later genetic analysis, which treated that subset as a discovery cohort. High-throughput TCR immunosequencing, statistical association of individual TCRs with disease status, and machine learning were combined to predict cytomegalovirus infection status. Overall study results and their limits: In vitro tests confirmed that a few of the cytomegalovirus-associated TCR beta chains recognize cytomegalovirus antigens. A further reported finding was that TCR beta sequences accurately predicted the HLA-A and HLA-B alleles for most subjects in the first cohort. Sequencing depth was assumed to be roughly uniform across donors in the presence/absence analyses, though that assumption may not hold. In a later analysis, TCR association rates were found to vary across HLA loci, with the most associated TCRs seen for DRB1 alleles and the fewest for HLA-C alleles. V-gene and J-gene trimming of TCR beta chains was associated with a missense DCLRE1C variant in a later genetic analysis, and the association was replicated in an independent cohort. The study listed 164 TCR beta chains as associated with cytomegalovirus. This cohort had only TCR beta chains sequenced, and the lack of alpha or paired-chain data limited which features could be detected. The classifier was reported to diagnose cytomegalovirus status with high specificity and sensitivity in both the original and validation cohorts. Correlated functional status among segregating V segments might be attributable to linkage disequilibrium, but an unknown experimental factor could not be ruled out. Roughly 15 rarely observed V segments, including chromosome 9 orphons, were excluded from the earlier analysis of several hundred of the donors because counts were too low. It was suggested by the authors that the approach could potentially be generalized to other disease states and immunological phenotypes. In a later analysis, several top co-occurrence clusters were reported to appear linked to parvovirus B19, influenza, CMV and Epstein-Barr virus. At a false discovery rate of 0.05, a later analysis linked approximately 18,000 TCR beta sequences to specific HLA alleles. Across donors, most TCR sequences were observed very rarely, whereas some public TCRs were present in many individuals. A cluster of highly shared sequence variants was judged likely to represent a technical artifact of the sequencing pipeline. For the cohort, immune exposure information was limited to CMV serostatus. Because HLA typing was missing for some donors at each locus, association tests included only the typed subset. Compared with equally common non-associated chains, HLA-associated TCR beta chains in a later analysis were more clonally expanded and had lower generation probabilities. When HLA alleles, especially DR and DQ, strongly co-occurred, TCR associations were difficult to assign to individual alleles. Broadly in line with IMGT annotations, most TCR beta V segments showed up in productive rearrangements about 87% or about 30% of the time in an earlier analysis of some 590 of the donors. A later genetic analysis reported fewer N-insertions in productive TCRs among donors in an Asian-associated ancestry cluster than the roughly 700-donor mean. Some IMGT-functional V segments, including TRBV6-2 and TRBV6-3, could not be told apart with the 87-base-pair reads, so those segments were excluded. A later analysis found that most CMV-associated TCR beta chains appeared HLA-restricted, with HLA associations seemingly driven largely by CMV exposure.

Worth noting for this clone: There is no known antigen for this receptor. One base away there is no much larger clone; base qualities are not given. The same CDR3 also results from other DNA sequences found in this sample.

There are 14 amino acids in the CDR3, from cysteine to phenylalanine inclusive. The retained sequence is limited to the CDR3, 42 bases, with the frame set at the first base. Relative to germline, V is 6 bases shorter and J is 4 bases shorter, with 13 bases between their ends. The germline V gene gives CDR1 as MGHRA and CDR2 as YSYEKL. In total, just over 650 healthy bone marrow donors made up the cohort. All cohort members were sampled while nominally healthy, although unrecorded immune exposures were likely present. The donor was CMV seronegative and belonged to the group of over 300 seronegative cohort members. A peripheral blood sample was collected from each donor, and TCR beta sequencing was performed on peripheral blood mononuclear cells. Genomic DNA extraction from the blood cell samples was performed with the Qiagen DNeasy Blood Extraction Kit. The library was produced with the immunoSEQ multiplex PCR assay. For the multiplex PCR, a mixture combining 60 forward primers for TCR Vbeta segments and 13 reverse primers for TCR Jbeta segments was used. A multiplex PCR assay on genomic DNA amplified the CDR3 region of rearranged TCR beta genes. The Illumina HiSeq System was used to sequence the amplified TCR beta libraries as 87-base-pair reads. Concerning the study's data processing: A later analysis counted approximately 76 million unique TCR beta chains across the 666 repertoires, and roughly 10 million of these chains were shared by at least two donors. To remove PCR and sequencing errors, raw reads were error-corrected and collapsed into unique sequences using a nearest-neighbor algorithm that merged closely related sequences. Alignment of CDR3 sequences to IMGT reference sequences was used to assign V, D and J gene segments. For a sequence to be retained, a match of at least six nucleotides to both a V gene segment and a J gene segment was required. A rearrangement was called productive if the CDR3 had no stop codons and remained in frame with V and J, and every other rearrangement was called non-productive. Following IMGT convention, CDR3 was defined as the stretch from the second conserved V-encoded cysteine to the conserved J-encoded phenylalanine. In an earlier analysis of roughly 610 of the donors, sequences lacking an unambiguous match to a single V gene segment were excluded. In an earlier analysis of around 600 of the donors, V segments were called functional above 56.7% productive rearrangements and were called segregating when the between-donor standard deviation exceeded 5%. A statistical classification framework was developed to diagnose cytomegalovirus status using the catalog of TCR beta chain sequences. A later analysis assigned V and J genes by comparing TCR nucleotide sequences with IMGT/GENE-DB human TR gene sequences. In a later analysis, CDR3 sequences and most-parsimonious VDJ recombination scenarios were assigned using the TCRdist pipeline. In a later analysis, every TCR beta chain was defined by the combination of its CDR3 amino acid sequence and its V-gene family, and reads without a unique V-gene family were dropped. To address suspected cross-contamination and a sequencing artifact, a later analysis removed around 590 highly shared, low-generation-probability nucleotide sequences. For each public chain, a later analysis derived a clonal expansion index from normalized ranks of inferred template counts within each repertoire. Generation probabilities in a later analysis came from a VDJ recombination model fitted to out-of-frame rearrangements, and those results were checked against IGoR. In a later analysis, hypergeometric tests were used to score TCR-TCR, TCR-HLA and TCR-CMV co-occurrence, with a repertoire-size bias correction applied to TCR pairs. In a later analysis, false discovery rates were estimated by permuting HLA or CMV assignments 20 times. In a later analysis, co-occurring TCRs were grouped using DBSCAN, and TCRdist sequence similarity was added for clustering within HLA-allele-positive subsets. For co-occurrence clustering, repertoires with fewer than 30,000 or more than 120,000 public chains were excluded, along with four to six repertoires with anomalous nucleotide sharing. TCRdb obtained this table from immuneACCESS and retained in-frame rearrangements with V and J assigned. These tables miss some clones; where compared with another copy, unresolved V genes account for less than half of the shortfall, and the remainder is unexplained. That table is the source of V, J and clone size, and D and trimming were worked out from the DNA. Within this sample are about 160,000 clones, with 70% to 90% of them counted one time only. About 1.9% of the sample comes from the top ten.

The sequence joins TRBV4-1 to TRBJ1-5, with TRBD1 as a weak D call on 6 bases. This clonotype originated in a woman younger than 35 in good health and CMV-seronegative. Sequencing used PBMCs. At the DNA level, the sequence is TGCGCCAGCAGTAGTTGGACAGAAAATCAGCCCCAGCATTTT. This codes for CASSSWTENQPQHF.